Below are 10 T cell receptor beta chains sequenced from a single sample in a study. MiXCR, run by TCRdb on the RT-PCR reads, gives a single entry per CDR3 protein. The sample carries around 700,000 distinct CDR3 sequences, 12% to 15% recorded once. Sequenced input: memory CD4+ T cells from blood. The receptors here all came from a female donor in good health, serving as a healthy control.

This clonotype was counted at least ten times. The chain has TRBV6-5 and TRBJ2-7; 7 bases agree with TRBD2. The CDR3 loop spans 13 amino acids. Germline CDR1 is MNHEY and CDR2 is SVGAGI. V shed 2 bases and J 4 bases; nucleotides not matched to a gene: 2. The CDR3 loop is CASSYLGGYEQYF. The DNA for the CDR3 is TGTGCCAGCAGTTACCTGGGGGGGTACGAGCAGTACTTC.

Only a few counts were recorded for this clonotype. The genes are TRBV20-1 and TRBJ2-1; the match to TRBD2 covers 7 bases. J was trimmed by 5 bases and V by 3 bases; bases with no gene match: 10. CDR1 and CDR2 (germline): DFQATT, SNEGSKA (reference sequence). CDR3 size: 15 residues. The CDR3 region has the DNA TGCAGTGCTAGCGTGGGCGGGGGAGCCGACAATGAGCAGTTCTTC. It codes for CSASVGGGADNEQFF.

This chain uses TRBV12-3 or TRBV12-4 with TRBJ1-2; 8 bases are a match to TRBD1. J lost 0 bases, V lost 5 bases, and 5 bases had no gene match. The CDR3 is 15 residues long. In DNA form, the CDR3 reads TGTGCCAGCAGTGGCCGGACAGGGTCTAACTATGGCTACACCTTC. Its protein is CASSGRTGSNYGYTF.

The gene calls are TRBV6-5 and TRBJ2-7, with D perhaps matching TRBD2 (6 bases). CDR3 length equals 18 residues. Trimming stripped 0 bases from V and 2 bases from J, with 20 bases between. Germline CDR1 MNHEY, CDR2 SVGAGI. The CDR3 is CASSYSGPGGYPPYEQYF. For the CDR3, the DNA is TGTGCCAGCAGTTACTCGGGGCCTGGGGGGTACCCCCCCTACGAGCAGTACTTC.

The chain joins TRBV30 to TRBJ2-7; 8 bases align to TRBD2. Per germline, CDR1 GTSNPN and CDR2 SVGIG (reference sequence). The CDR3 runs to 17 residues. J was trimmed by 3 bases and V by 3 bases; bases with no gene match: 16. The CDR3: CAWRPGLEDGTLYEQYF. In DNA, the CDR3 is TGTGCCTGGAGGCCGGGACTAGAAGACGGTACTCTCTACGAGCAGTACTTC. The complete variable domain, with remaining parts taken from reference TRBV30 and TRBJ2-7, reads SQTIHQWPATLVQPVGSPLSLECTVEGTSNPNLYWYRQAAGRGLQLLFYSVGIGQISSEVPQNLSASRPQDRQFILSSKKLLLSDSGFYLCAWRPGLEDGTLYEQYFGPGTRLTVT.

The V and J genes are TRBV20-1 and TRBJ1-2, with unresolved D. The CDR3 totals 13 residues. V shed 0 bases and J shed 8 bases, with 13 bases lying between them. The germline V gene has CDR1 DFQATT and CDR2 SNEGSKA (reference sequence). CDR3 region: CSARDQRHGGYTF. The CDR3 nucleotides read TGCAGTGCTAGAGATCAAAGGCACGGCGGCTACACCTTC.

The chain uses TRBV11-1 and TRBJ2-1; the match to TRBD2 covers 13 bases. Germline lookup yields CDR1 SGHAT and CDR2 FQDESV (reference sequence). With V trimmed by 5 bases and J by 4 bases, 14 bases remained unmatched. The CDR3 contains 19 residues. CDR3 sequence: CASSPEDPLLAGGYNEQFF. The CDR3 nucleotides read TGTGCCAGCAGCCCTGAAGACCCACTACTAGCGGGGGGGTACAATGAGCAGTTCTTC.

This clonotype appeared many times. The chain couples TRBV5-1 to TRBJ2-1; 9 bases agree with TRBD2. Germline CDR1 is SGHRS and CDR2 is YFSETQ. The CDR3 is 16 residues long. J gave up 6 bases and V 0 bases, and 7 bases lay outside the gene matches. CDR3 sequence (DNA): TGCGCCAGCAGCTTGGCGACTAGCGGAGCCTTCAATGAGCAGTTCTTC. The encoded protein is CASSLATSGAFNEQFF.

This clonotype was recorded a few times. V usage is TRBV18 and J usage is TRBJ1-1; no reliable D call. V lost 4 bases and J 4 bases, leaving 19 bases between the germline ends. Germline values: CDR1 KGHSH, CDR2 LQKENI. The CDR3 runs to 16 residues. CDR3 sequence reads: CASSLLPSSAGTEAFF. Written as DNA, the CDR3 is TGTGCCAGCTCACTATTACCCTCCAGTGCGGGCACTGAAGCTTTCTTT.

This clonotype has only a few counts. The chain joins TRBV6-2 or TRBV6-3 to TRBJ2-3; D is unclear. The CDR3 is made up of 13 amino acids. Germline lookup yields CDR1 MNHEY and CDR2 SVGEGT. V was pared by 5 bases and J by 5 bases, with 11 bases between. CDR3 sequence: CASSRPAGDTQYF. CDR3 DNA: TGTGCCAGCAGTCGACCGGCAGGAGATACGCAGTATTTT.